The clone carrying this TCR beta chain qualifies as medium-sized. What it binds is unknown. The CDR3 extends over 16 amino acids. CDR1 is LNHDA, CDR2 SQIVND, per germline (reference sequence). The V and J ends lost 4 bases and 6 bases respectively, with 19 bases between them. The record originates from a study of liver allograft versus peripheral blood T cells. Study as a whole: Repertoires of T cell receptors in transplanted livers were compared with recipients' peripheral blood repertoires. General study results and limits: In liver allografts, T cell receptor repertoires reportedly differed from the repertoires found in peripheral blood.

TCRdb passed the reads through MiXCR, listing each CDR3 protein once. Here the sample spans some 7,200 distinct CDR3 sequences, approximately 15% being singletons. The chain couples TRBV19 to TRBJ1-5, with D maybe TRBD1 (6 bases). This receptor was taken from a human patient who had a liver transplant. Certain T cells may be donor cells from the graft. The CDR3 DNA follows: TGTGCCAGTAGTACGCAAGGGGGGCCTACTGGTCAGCCCCAGCATTTT. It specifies CASSTQGGPTGQPQHF. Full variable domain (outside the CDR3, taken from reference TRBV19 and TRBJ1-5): DGGITQSPKYLFRKEGQNVTLSCEQNLNHDAMYWYRQDPGQGLRLIYYSQIVNDFQKGDIAEGYSVSREKKESFPLTVTSAQKNPTAFYLCASSTQGGPTGQPQHFGDGTRLSIL.